This is a list of T cell receptor beta chains from one sample in a study of early T cells in non-severe SARS-CoV-2 infection. One entry per CDR3 protein, called by TCRdb with MiXCR from the 5' RACE reads. Of tens of thousands of distinct CDR3 sequences listed, roughly 5% are singletons. Material for sequencing was whole blood. Receptor source: an adult who was a healthcare worker with PCR-confirmed SARS-CoV-2 infection or an uninfected control (not recorded which). Each CDR3 is given with its conserved first and last residue. A D gene is named only where the DNA matches it firmly. Some rows have no size entry. The others give once, few or many, or a class for an expanded clone.

v_call,cdr3_length,clone_size,j_call,d_call,cdr3_nt,cdr3_aa
TRBV28,14,many,TRBJ2-1,TRBD1,TGTGCCAGCAGTCACAGGGGATCGGGTGCAGTCGAGTTCTTC,CASSHRGSGAVEFF
TRBV5-1,16,.,TRBJ1-6,TRBD1,TGCGCCAGCAGCTTGGAGACAGGGGACGGAGATTCACCCCTCCACTTT,CASSLETGDGDSPLHF
TRBV15,14,few,TRBJ2-3,TRBD2,TGTGCCTCCGGGAGGGGCCCCGGCACAGATACGCAGTATTTT,CASGRGPGTDTQYF
TRBV18,14,.,TRBJ2-7,.,TGTGCCAGCTCACCTCCTAGCCGAGCCCGGGAGCAGTACTTC,CASSPPSRAREQYF
TRBV12-3/TRBV12-4,14,.,TRBJ2-7,TRBD2,TGTGCCAGCAGCCCGACTAGCGGGTCTTACGAGCAGTACTTC,CASSPTSGSYEQYF
TRBV7-9,14,few,TRBJ2-7,TRBD1,TGTGCCAGCAGTACGAGGACAGGGGCCTACGAGCAGTACTTC,CASSTRTGAYEQYF
TRBV27,15,few,TRBJ2-7,.,TGTGCCAGCAGTTTATCGCCGGGCCCCCTGTACGAGCAGTACTTC,CASSLSPGPLYEQYF
TRBV4-2,16,few,TRBJ1-3,.,TGTGCCAGCAGCCAAGCAGCGGGGAACTCTGGAAACACCATATATTTT,CASSQAAGNSGNTIYF
TRBV5-4,15,many,TRBJ2-2,TRBD2,TGTGCCAGCAGCTGGACTAGCGGGAGCCCCGGGGAGCTGTTTTTT,CASSWTSGSPGELFF
TRBV21-1,15,few,TRBJ2-1,.,TGTGCCAGCAGCAAAGTTCTAGCGGAAGACAATGAGCAGTTCTTC,CASSKVLAEDNEQFF
TRBV20-1,13,few,TRBJ2-1,.,TGCAGTGCTTCGGGTACGGGCTACAATGAGCAGTTCTTC,CSASGTGYNEQFF
TRBV7-2,13,many,TRBJ1-2,.,TGTGCCAGCAGCTCCCCCGTCGCAGGGACCTACACCTTC,CASSSPVAGTYTF
TRBV28,15,.,TRBJ2-1,TRBD2,TGTGCCAGCAGTCAACTAGCGGGACGCAACAATGAGCAGTTCTTC,CASSQLAGRNNEQFF
TRBV27,13,.,TRBJ2-3,.,TGTGCCAGCAGCCAGCTGTTCGCAGATACGCAGTATTTT,CASSQLFADTQYF